This T cell receptor beta chain was recorded in a study of cytomegalovirus exposure and HLA in healthy donors. Each donor was healthy, and each was a bone marrow donor. Study-level findings and limits: Later on, a genetic analysis was performed. It linked a missense variant in DCLRE1C with V- and J-gene trimming of TCR beta.

The CDR3 is made up of 12 amino acids. Germline assignment: CDR1 MNHNS and CDR2 SASEGT. Trimming stripped 4 bases from V and 7 bases from J, with 10 bases between. This clone was observed once. The target antigen is unknown. PCR was performed using 60 Vbeta and 13 Jbeta primers. In the authors' methods: Roughly 83 million unique TCR beta chains, about 11 million of them shared, were counted by a later analysis. Sequencing used immunoSEQ multiplex PCR; TCRdb keeps in-frame clones, though not all of them. V and J calls and clone size are as listed in that table; D and trimming were resolved from the DNA. The sample holds 90,000 to 120,000 clones, 60% to 80% seen once.

The chain has TRBV6-1 and TRBJ1-1; D gene uncertain. Sequenced sample: PBMCs. The TCR originated in a man between 60 and 70 years old in good health and CMV-seropositive. In DNA form, the CDR3 reads TGTGCCAGCAGTGGAGGTCGGCGTGAAGCTTTCTTT. Protein sequence: CASSGGRREAFF.